The 4 T cell receptor beta chains below come from one sample, sequenced in a study of early T cells in non-severe SARS-CoV-2 infection. TCRdb recomputed calls from the 5' RACE reads with MiXCR, one row per CDR3 protein. The sample records under 70,000 distinct CDR3 sequences, approximately 13% being singletons. This material consisted of whole blood, taken at baseline. The receptors shown here come from an adult who was a healthcare worker with PCR-confirmed SARS-CoV-2 infection or an uninfected control (not recorded which).

The table lists this clonotype with a few counts. This chain uses TRBV2 with TRBJ1-5; a weak D match, TRBD1 (6 bases). The CDR3 contains 13 residues. Trimming removed 6 bases from V and 7 bases from J, with 13 bases in between. In germline, CDR1 is SNHLY, CDR2 FYNNEI. Here the CDR3 DNA reads TGTGCCAGCAGGGGTACAGGGAACCAGCCCCAGCATTTT. Translation gives CASRGTGNQPQHF.

The sample holds many counts of this clonotype. V gene TRBV20-1 combines with J gene TRBJ1-2; 8 bases agree with TRBD1. Germline V gives CDR1 DFQATT, CDR2 SNEGSKA (reference sequence). The CDR3 contains 13 residues. Losses at the gene ends were 5 bases for V and 4 bases for J; bases not matched to a gene: 6. CDR3 in DNA: TGCAGTGCTGGGGGACAGGCGGGCTATGGCTACACCTTC. Translated: CSAGGQAGYGYTF.

By share of the sample, this clonotype is medium-sized. The chain employs TRBV5-1 and TRBJ2-1; D tentatively fits TRBD1 or TRBD2 (5 bases each). V was shortened by 5 bases and J by 0 bases, with 12 bases between the two germline ends. Germline values: CDR1 SGHRS, CDR2 YFSETQ. The CDR3 is made up of 15 amino acids. The CDR3 region is CASRRDLSSYNEQFF. In DNA form, the CDR3 reads TGCGCCAGCAGACGGGACCTCAGCTCCTACAATGAGCAGTTCTTC. The full variable domain, completed using reference TRBV5-1 and TRBJ2-1, is KAGVTQTPRYLIKTRGQQVTLSCSPISGHRSVSWYQQTPGQGLQFLFEYFSETQRNKGNFPGRFSGRQFSNSRSEMNVSTLELGDSALYLCASRRDLSSYNEQFFGPGTRLTVL.

The V and J genes are TRBV5-8 and TRBJ2-3; 7 nucleotides agree with TRBD2. With 2 bases clipped from V and 0 bases from J, the junction kept 9 bases outside the gene matches. The germline CDR1 and CDR2 sequences are SGHTS and YDEGEE. The CDR3 covers 17 residues. The DNA for the CDR3 is TGTGCCAGCAGCTTAGGCGGGAGAAGCGATAGCACAGATACGCAGTATTTT. Encoded protein: CASSLGGRSDSTDTQYF.